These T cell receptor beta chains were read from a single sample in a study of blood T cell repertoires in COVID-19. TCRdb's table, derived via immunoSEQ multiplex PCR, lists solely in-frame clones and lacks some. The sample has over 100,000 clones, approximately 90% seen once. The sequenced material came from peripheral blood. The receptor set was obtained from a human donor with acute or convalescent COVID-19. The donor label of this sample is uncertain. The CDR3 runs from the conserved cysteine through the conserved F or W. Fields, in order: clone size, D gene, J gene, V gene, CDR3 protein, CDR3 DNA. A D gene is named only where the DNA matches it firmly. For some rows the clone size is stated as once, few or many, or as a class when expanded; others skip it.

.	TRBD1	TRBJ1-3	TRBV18	CASSYDRGTNTIYF	TGTGCCAGCTCATACGACAGGGGGACCAACACCATATATTTT
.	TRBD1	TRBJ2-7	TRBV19	CASSTPGGNTYEQYF	TGTGCCAGTAGTACACCAGGGGGCAACACCTACGAGCAGTACTTC
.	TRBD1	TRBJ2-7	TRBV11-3	CASSLGAGGVGYEQYF	TGTGCCAGCAGCTTAGGGGCAGGGGGCGTCGGCTACGAGCAGTACTTC
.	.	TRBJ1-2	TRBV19	CASSITGFYGYTF	TGTGCCAGTAGTATAACGGGGTTCTATGGCTACACCTTC
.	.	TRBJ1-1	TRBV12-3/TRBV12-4	CASSFSNRAEAFF	TGTGCCAGCAGTTTCTCAAATCGGGCTGAAGCTTTCTTT
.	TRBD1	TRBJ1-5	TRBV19	CASSIPGGGQPQHF	TGTGCCAGTAGTATACCAGGGGGCGGCCAGCCCCAGCATTTT
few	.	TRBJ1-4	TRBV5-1	CASSLGATNEKLFF	TGCGCCAGCAGCCTAGGGGCAACTAATGAAAAACTGTTTTTT
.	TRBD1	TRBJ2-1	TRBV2	CASIEGTGSSNEQFF	TGTGCCAGCATCGAAGGGACAGGGAGTAGCAATGAGCAGTTCTTC
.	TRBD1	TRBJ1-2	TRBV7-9	CASSFGGTGGYTF	TGTGCCAGCAGCTTTGGGGGGACAGGTGGCTACACCTTC
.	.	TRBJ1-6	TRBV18	CASFARRGNSPLHF	TGTGCCAGCTTCGCTCGACGAGGGAATTCACCCCTCCACTTT
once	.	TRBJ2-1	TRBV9	CASSVSGEPHNEQFF	TGTGCCAGCAGCGTGAGTGGAGAGCCCCACAATGAGCAGTTCTTC
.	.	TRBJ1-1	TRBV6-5	CASSYSISAGSTEAFF	TGTGCCAGCAGTTACTCGATCTCCGCAGGTAGCACTGAAGCTTTCTTT
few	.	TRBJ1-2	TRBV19	CASNSAGDYGYTF	TGTGCCAGTAACTCAGCAGGGGACTATGGCTACACCTTC
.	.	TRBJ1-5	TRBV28	CASSLAGRLGNWQPQHF	TGTGCCAGCAGTTTAGCGGGGCGTCTAGGGAATTGGCAGCCCCAGCATTTT
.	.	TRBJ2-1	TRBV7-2	CASSLSGLWSYNEQFF	TGTGCCAGCAGCTTATCTGGACTTTGGTCCTACAATGAGCAGTTCTTC
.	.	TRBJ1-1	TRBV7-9	CASSSRGFEAFF	TGTGCCAGCAGCTCCAGGGGATTTGAAGCTTTCTTT
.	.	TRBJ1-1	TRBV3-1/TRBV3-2	CASSPTWGPNTEAFF	TGTGCCAGCAGCCCGACCTGGGGCCCGAACACTGAAGCTTTCTTT
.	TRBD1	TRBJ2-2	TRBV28	CASSFLGQGPGELFF	TGTGCCAGCAGTTTTCTTGGACAGGGGCCCGGGGAGCTGTTTTTT
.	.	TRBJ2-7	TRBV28	CASSFEYEQYF	TGTGCCAGCAGTTTCGAGTACGAGCAGTACTTC
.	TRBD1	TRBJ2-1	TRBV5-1	CASSLRTGGLDEQFF	TGCGCCAGCAGCCTAAGGACAGGGGGCTTGGATGAGCAGTTCTTC
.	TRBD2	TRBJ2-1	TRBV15	CATSLAGGDEQFF	TGTGCCACCAGTTTAGCTGGGGGGGATGAGCAGTTCTTC
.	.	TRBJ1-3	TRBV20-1	CSAQQGVTIYF	TGCAGTGCACAACAGGGAGTCACCATATATTTT
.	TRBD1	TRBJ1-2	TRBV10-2	CASSDSDRGPMGYGYTF	TGCGCCAGCAGTGATTCGGACAGGGGTCCCATGGGCTATGGCTACACCTTC
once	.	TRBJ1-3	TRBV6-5	CASGGLYSSGNTIYF	TGTGCCAGCGGCGGACTCTACAGCTCTGGAAACACCATATATTTT
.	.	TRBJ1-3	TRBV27	CASSLTGYSGNTIYF	TGTGCCAGCAGTCTCACAGGGTACTCTGGAAACACCATATATTTT
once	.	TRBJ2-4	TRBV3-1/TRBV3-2	CASIFAGARDIQYF	TGTGCCAGCATCTTCGCAGGGGCGAGGGACATTCAGTACTTC
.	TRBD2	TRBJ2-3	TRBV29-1	CSYGTSGIPDTQYF	TGCAGCTATGGGACTAGCGGTATCCCAGATACGCAGTATTTT
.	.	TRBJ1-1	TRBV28	CASSFGGQYTEAFF	TGTGCCAGCAGTTTCGGAGGTCAATACACTGAAGCTTTCTTT
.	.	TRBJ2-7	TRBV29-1	CSVTTLGTLYEQYF	TGCAGCGTTACCACCCTCGGGACACTCTACGAGCAGTACTTC
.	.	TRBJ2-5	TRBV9	CASSTSVGIQETQYF	TGTGCCAGCAGCACTAGTGTAGGGATACAAGAGACCCAGTACTTC
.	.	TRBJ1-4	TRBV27	CASSPWTVKDEKLFF	TGTGCCAGCAGTCCCTGGACAGTTAAGGATGAAAAACTGTTTTTT
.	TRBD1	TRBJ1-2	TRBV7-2	CASTSGQGGNYGYTF	TGTGCCAGCACCTCGGGGCAGGGGGGTAACTATGGCTACACCTTC
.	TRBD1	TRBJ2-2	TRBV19	CASSIGQGGTGELFF	TGTGCCAGTAGTATTGGACAGGGAGGCACCGGGGAGCTGTTTTTT
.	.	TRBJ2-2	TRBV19	CASSYRGSRTGELFF	TGTGCCAGTAGTTATAGGGGGTCGCGCACCGGGGAGCTGTTTTTT
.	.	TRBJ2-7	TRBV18	CASSPAGISYEQYF	TGTGCCAGCTCACCCGCAGGGATAAGCTACGAGCAGTACTTC
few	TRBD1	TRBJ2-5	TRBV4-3	CASSQDPGTGMKTQYF	TGCGCCAGCAGCCAAGATCCTGGGACAGGGATGAAGACCCAGTACTTC
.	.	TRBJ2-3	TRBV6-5	CASSRGTGTDTQYF	TGTGCCAGCAGCCGGGGAACCGGCACAGATACGCAGTATTTT
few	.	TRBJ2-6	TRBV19	CATMGAAGANVLTF	TGTGCCACCATGGGGGCGGCTGGGGCCAACGTCCTGACTTTC
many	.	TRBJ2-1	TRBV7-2	CASSSLRGSLSEQFF	TGTGCCAGCAGCTCCCTCCGGGGGAGTTTGAGTGAGCAGTTCTTC
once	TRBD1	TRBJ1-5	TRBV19	CASRDRGDQPQHF	TGTGCCAGTAGAGACAGGGGGGATCAGCCCCAGCATTTT
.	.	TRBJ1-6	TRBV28	CASSFAGGDSPLHF	TGTGCCAGCAGTTTCGCAGGAGGGGATTCACCCCTCCACTTT
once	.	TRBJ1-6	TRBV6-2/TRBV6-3	CASSRPTGQTNSPLHF	TGTGCCAGCAGCCGGCCTACAGGGCAGACCAATTCACCCCTCCACTTT
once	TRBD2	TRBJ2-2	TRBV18	CASSLLAGSLSGELFF	TGTGCCAGCTCCCTACTAGCGGGAAGTCTATCGGGGGAGCTGTTTTTT
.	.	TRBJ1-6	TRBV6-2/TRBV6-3	CASSYSTSGEWSPLHF	TGTGCCAGCAGTTACTCCACGTCAGGGGAATGGTCACCCCTCCACTTT
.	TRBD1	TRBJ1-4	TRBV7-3	CASSLTQGAGEKLFF	TGTGCCAGCAGCTTAACCCAGGGGGCCGGTGAAAAACTGTTTTTT
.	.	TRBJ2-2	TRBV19	CASQSGYSNTGELFF	TGTGCCAGTCAATCGGGGTATTCGAACACCGGGGAGCTGTTTTTT
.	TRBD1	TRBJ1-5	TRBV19	CASSIGGQGSFNQPQHF	TGTGCCAGTAGTATAGGCGGACAGGGCTCTTTCAATCAGCCCCAGCATTTT